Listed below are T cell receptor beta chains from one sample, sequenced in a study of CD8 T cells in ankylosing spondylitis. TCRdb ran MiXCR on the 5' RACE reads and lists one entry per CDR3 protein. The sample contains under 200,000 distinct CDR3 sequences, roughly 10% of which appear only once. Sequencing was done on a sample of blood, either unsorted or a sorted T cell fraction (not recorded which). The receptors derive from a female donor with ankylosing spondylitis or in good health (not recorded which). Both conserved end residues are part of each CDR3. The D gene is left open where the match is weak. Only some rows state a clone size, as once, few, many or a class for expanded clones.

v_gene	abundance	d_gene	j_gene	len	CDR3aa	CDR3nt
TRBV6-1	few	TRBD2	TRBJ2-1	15	CASSTTSGRADEQFF	TGTGCCAGCAGTACGACTAGCGGGAGGGCCGATGAGCAGTTCTTC
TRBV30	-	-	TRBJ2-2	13	CAWTGVATGELFF	TGTGCCTGGACAGGGGTGGCCACCGGGGAGCTGTTTTTT
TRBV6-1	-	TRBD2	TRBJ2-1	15	CASSVRESSYNEQFF	TGTGCCAGCAGTGTGCGGGAGTCTTCCTACAATGAGCAGTTCTTC
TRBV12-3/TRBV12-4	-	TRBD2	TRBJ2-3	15	CASSPAGSPPDTQYF	TGTGCCAGCAGCCCAGCGGGGTCCCCCCCAGATACGCAGTATTTT
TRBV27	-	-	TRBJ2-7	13	CASSGGQDYEQYF	TGTGCCAGCAGTGGAGGGCAGGACTACGAGCAGTACTTC
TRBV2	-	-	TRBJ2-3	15	CASSVGASSTDTQYF	TGTGCCAGCAGTGTAGGAGCTTCTAGCACAGATACGCAGTATTTT
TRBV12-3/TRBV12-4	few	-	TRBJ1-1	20	CASSLNNDKPEQRMNTEAFF	TGTGCCAGCAGTTTAAATAACGACAAACCCGAACAAAGAATGAACACTGAAGCTTTCTTT
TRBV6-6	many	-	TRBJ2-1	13	CASTPWQEGEQFF	TGTGCCAGCACCCCGTGGCAAGAGGGTGAGCAGTTCTTC
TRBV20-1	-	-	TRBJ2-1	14	CSARDRGTVNEQFF	TGCAGTGCTAGAGACAGGGGGACTGTGAATGAGCAGTTCTTC
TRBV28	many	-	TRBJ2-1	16	CASSLLGGTSYNEQFF	TGTGCCAGCAGTTTATTAGGCGGAACCTCCTACAATGAGCAGTTCTTC
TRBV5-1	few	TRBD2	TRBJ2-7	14	CASRPSGVFYEQYF	TGCGCCAGCAGGCCTAGCGGGGTTTTCTACGAGCAGTACTTC
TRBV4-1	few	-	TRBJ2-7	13	CASSQGLNYEQYF	TGCGCCAGCAGCCAAGGGCTCAACTACGAGCAGTACTTC
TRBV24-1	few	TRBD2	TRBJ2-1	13	CATSAGGINEQFF	TGTGCCACCAGTGCGGGAGGGATCAATGAGCAGTTCTTC
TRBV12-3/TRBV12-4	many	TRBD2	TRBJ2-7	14	CASSSTSGIYEQYF	TGTGCCAGCAGTTCGACTAGCGGGATCTACGAGCAGTACTTC
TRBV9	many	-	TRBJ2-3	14	CASSVDGSTDTQYF	TGTGCCAGCAGCGTAGATGGGAGCACAGATACGCAGTATTTT
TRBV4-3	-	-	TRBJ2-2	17	CASSQDLTEGPIGELFF	TGCGCCAGCAGCCAAGATCTTACGGAAGGGCCGATCGGGGAGCTGTTTTTT
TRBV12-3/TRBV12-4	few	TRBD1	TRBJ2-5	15	CASSNTGGHQETQYF	TGTGCCAGCAGTAACACAGGGGGCCACCAAGAGACCCAGTACTTC
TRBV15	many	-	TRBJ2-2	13	CASGEGNTGELFF	TGTGCCTCCGGGGAAGGGAACACCGGGGAGCTGTTTTTT
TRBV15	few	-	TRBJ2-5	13	CATSKVRWETQYF	TGTGCCACCAGCAAGGTTCGATGGGAGACCCAGTACTTC
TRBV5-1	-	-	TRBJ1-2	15	CASSLDTQGHYGYTF	TGCGCCAGCAGCTTGGACACCCAAGGCCACTATGGCTACACCTTC
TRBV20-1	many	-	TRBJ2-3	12	CSAPGWQDTQYF	TGCAGTGCCCCGGGATGGCAAGATACGCAGTATTTT
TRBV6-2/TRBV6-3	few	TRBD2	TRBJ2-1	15	CASSYSGTSRNEQFF	TGTGCCAGCAGTTACTCCGGGACTAGCCGGAATGAGCAGTTCTTC